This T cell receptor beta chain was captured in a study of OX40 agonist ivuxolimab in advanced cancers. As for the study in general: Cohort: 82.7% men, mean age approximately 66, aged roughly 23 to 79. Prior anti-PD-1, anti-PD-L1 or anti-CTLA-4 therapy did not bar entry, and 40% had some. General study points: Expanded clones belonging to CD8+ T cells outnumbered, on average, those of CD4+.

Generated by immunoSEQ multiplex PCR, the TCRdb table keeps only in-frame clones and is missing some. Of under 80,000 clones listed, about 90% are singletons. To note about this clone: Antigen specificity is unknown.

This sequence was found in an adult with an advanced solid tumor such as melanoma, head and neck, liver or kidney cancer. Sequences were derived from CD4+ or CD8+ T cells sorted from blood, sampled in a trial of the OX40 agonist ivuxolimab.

This CDR3 reads CASSPGLAGADTQYF. CDR3 in DNA: TGTGCCAGCAGCCCCGGACTAGCGGGGGCAGATACGCAGTATTTT. This chain connects TRBV5-5 to TRBJ2-3, with 13 bases identical to TRBD2. Unmatched junction bases numbered 3, after V lost 4 bases and J lost 4 bases. The CDR3 has 15 residues. Germline V CDR1 and CDR2: SGHKS, YYEKEE (reference sequence). The variable domain in full, completed from reference TRBV5-5 and TRBJ2-3, reads DAGVTQSPTHLIKTRGQQVTLRCSPISGHKSVSWYQQVLGQGPQFIFQYYEKEERGRGNFPDRFSARQFPNYSSELNVNALLLGDSALYLCASSPGLAGADTQYFGPGTRLTVL.